The clone carrying this TCR beta chain is a singleton in its sample. The data derive from a study of cytomegalovirus exposure and HLA in healthy donors. The PCR ran on 60 Vbeta and 13 Jbeta primers. Generated by immunoSEQ multiplex PCR, the TCRdb table keeps only in-frame clones and is missing some. This sample carries about 190,000 clones, 60% to 80% of them seen once, and the ten largest clones take 1.6%. Sequences were obtained from PBMCs. The sequence came from a woman aged 18-29 years in good health and CMV-seronegative.

The CDR3 DNA follows: TGTGCCAGCAGCTCGGACACCTACACCGGGGAGCTGTTTTTT. Protein sequence: CASSSDTYTGELFF. This rearrangement joins TRBV7-9 to TRBJ2-2; D is perhaps TRBD1 (5 bases). Germline V gene sequence: CDR1 SEHNR, CDR2 FQNEAQ (reference sequence). This CDR3 spans 14 amino acids. Trimming left V 4 bases short and J 3 bases short, with 9 bases between.